The subject of this entry is one T cell receptor beta chain. Residents of over 20 US areas, aged about 18 to 89 years, made up the participants. The sample is drawn from a study of blood T cell repertoires in COVID-19. Study background: The cDNA or gDNA used as material had been derived from T cells, B-cell-depleted T cells, or PBMCs.

The ends were cut back, 7 bases at V and 6 bases at J, with 18 bases in the middle. This CDR3 comprises 15 residues. Per the germline V gene, CDR1 is SEHNR and CDR2 is FQNEAQ (reference sequence). As originally analysed: Reference gene primer amplification in the assay estimated nucleated cell counts. Sequencing used immunoSEQ multiplex PCR; TCRdb keeps in-frame clones, though not all of them. V, J and clone size were drawn from that table, and D and trimming were deduced from the DNA. The sample consists of hundreds of thousands of clones, around 87% of them appearing once. The chain uses TRBV7-9 and TRBJ1-4; the D gene is possibly TRBD1 (5 bases). The sequence was collected from a woman between 50 and 59 years old who had recovered from COVID-19. Sequencing was done on a sample of PBMCs or T cells enriched from blood (not recorded which). Written as DNA, the CDR3 is TGTGCCAGCAAGAAAAGAACGGGAGGGGATGAAAAACTGTTTTTT. Residues: CASKKRTGGDEKLFF.